Detailed here is one TCR beta chain. Antigen specificity is unknown. CDR3 length equals 13 residues. Germline CDR1 and CDR2: PRHDT and FYEKMQ (reference sequence). The V end lost 3 bases, the J end lost 6 bases, and 8 bases lay between the germline ends. The primer mix had 60 Vbeta and 13 Jbeta primers. Some clones are missing from TCRdb's copy, which holds only in-frame ones; the method was immunoSEQ multiplex PCR. The sample features just over 200,000 clones, with roughly 1.2% in its top ten. The record originates from a study of cytomegalovirus exposure and HLA in healthy donors. Study-level background: Ancestry clustering placed about 86% of more than 350 genotyped donors in the Caucasian-associated cluster. Findings of the study overall: It was in a later analysis that TCR association rates were seen to vary by HLA locus, highest for DRB1 and lowest for HLA-C.

The TCR sequence derives from a girl aged 2-10 years in good health and CMV-seropositive. Input material: PBMCs. The chain links TRBV13 to TRBJ2-2, with D possibly being TRBD2 (6 bases). In DNA form, the CDR3 reads TGTGCCAGCAGCTTCGGAGGGCCCGGGGAGCTGTTTTTT. Residues: CASSFGGPGELFF. The full variable domain, completed using reference TRBV13 and TRBJ2-2, is AAGVIQSPRHLIKEKRETATLKCYPIPRHDTVYWYQQGPGQDPQFLISFYEKMQSDKGSIPDRFSAQQFSDYHSELNMSSLELGDSALYFCASSFGGPGELFFGEGSRLTVL.